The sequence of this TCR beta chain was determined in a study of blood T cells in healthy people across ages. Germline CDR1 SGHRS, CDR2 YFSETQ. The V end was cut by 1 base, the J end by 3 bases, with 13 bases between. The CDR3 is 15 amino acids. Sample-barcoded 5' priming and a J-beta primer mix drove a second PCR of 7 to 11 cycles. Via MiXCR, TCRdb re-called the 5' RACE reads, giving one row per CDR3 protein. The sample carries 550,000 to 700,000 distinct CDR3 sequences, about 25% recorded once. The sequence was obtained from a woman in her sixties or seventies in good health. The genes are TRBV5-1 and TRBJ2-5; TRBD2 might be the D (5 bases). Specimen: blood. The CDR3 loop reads CASSLTGIREETQYF. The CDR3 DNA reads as TGCGCCAGCAGCTTGACGGGAATTAGGGAAGAGACCCAGTACTTC.